These 22 T cell receptor beta chains originate from one sample sequenced in a study of cytomegalovirus exposure and HLA in healthy donors. This PCR relied on a set of 60 Vbeta primers and 13 Jbeta primers. Using immunoSEQ multiplex PCR, the repertoire was profiled, and TCRdb retains in-frame clones only, with some absent. The sample lists 120,000 or so clones; around 82% were seen once. Sequenced: PBMCs. Receptors originate from a man aged 30 to 45 in good health and CMV-seropositive.

This clone has a handful of counts. The V gene is TRBV6-6, the J gene TRBJ2-5; 10 bases line up with TRBD2. The V gene's germline CDR1 is MNHNY and CDR2 SVGAGI (reference sequence). V lost 2 bases and J lost 3; bases outside the gene matches: 6. The CDR3 spans 16 residues. CDR3 nucleotides: TGTGCCAGCAGTTACCCCCGGACTAGCGGAGAAGAGACCCAGTACTTC. This translates into CASSYPRTSGEETQYF.

This chain connects TRBV2 to TRBJ2-7, with D maybe TRBD2 (5 bases). V was trimmed by 0 bases and J by 2 bases, leaving 8 bases between them. The CDR3 runs to 14 residues. CDR1 is SNHLY, CDR2 FYNNEI, per germline. This CDR3 is CASSEAGEAYEQYF. The CDR3 DNA reads TGTGCCAGCAGTGAAGCGGGAGAAGCCTACGAGCAGTACTTC.

V and J are TRBV5-1 and TRBJ1-6, with no clear D. In germline, CDR1 is SGHRS, CDR2 YFSETQ. The CDR3 loop spans 15 amino acids. V lost 3 bases and J lost 2, with 9 bases in between. As DNA, the CDR3 is TGCGCCAGCAGCTCCTACAGCACCTATAATTCACCCCTCCACTTT. It specifies CASSSYSTYNSPLHF.

This sequence joins TRBV5-1 and TRBJ2-2, with 10 bases that match TRBD1. The CDR3 covers 16 residues. The germline gives CDR1 SGHRS, CDR2 YFSETQ. V trimming: 0 bases; J trimming: 5 bases; junction bases outside the gene matches: 4. The DNA for the CDR3 is TGCGCCAGCAGCTTGGAGGGACAGGGGTATACCGGGGAGCTGTTTTTT. Protein product: CASSLEGQGYTGELFF.

CDR3 coding DNA: TGTGCCAGCAGCTTAGTAGCGGGAAGCACAGATACGCAGTATTTT. Its protein is CASSLVAGSTDTQYF. The V gene is TRBV7-3, the J gene TRBJ2-3; 8 nucleotides agree with TRBD2. The V segment lost 2 bases and the J segment 0 bases; nucleotides outside the gene matches: 1. The CDR3 runs to 15 residues. Germline lookup yields CDR1 SGHTA and CDR2 FQGTGA.

CDR3 DNA: TGCGCCAGCAGCCCCGGGACTAGCGCCGGAGGCTCCTACAATGAGCAGTTCTTC. This sequence encodes CASSPGTSAGGSYNEQFF. The chain couples TRBV5-1 to TRBJ2-1, with TRBD2 identical over 10 bases. CDR1 is SGHRS and CDR2 is YFSETQ in the germline V gene. CDR3 size: 18 residues. Losses at the gene ends were 4 bases for V and 0 bases for J; bases not matched to a gene: 10.

CDR3 residues: CASSLRMRVEKLFF. The CDR3 DNA follows: TGTGCCAGCAGTTTACGGATGAGGGTTGAAAAACTGTTTTTT. This chain connects TRBV28 to TRBJ1-4; the D is unclear. The CDR3 runs 14 residues. Between the trimmed V and J ends, which lost 2 bases and 7 bases, there was a span of 11 bases. Germline CDR1 reads MDHEN; CDR2 reads SYDVKM. The complete variable domain, with remaining parts taken from reference TRBV28 and TRBJ1-4, reads DVKVTQSSRYLVKRTGEKVFLECVQDMDHENMFWYRQDPGLGLRLIYFSYDVKMKEKGDIPEGYSVSREKKERFSLILESASTNQTSMYLCASSLRMRVEKLFFGSGTQLSVL.

The chain links TRBV7-9 to TRBJ2-2, with 10 bases fitting TRBD2. The CDR3 is 15 amino acids. V dropped 1 base and J dropped 6; count of bases not matched to a gene: 2. The germline CDR1 and CDR2 sequences are SEHNR and FQNEAQ (reference sequence). The CDR3 DNA reads as TGTGCCAGCAGCTTAGTTGGACTAGCGGCCGGGGAGCTGTTTTTT. Protein: CASSLVGLAAGELFF.

This clone came up a few times. The V and J genes are TRBV4-1 and TRBJ1-1; D might be TRBD1 (5 bases). Germline V gene lookup returns CDR1 MGHRA and CDR2 YSYEKL. The V and J ends lost 7 bases and 4 bases respectively, with 19 bases between them. The CDR3 is 15 residues long. CDR3 loop: CASTPQPRVATEAFF. CDR3 DNA sequence: TGCGCCAGCACCCCTCAACCCAGGGTAGCCACTGAAGCTTTCTTT.

This clone was found once. V and J are TRBV7-9 and TRBJ2-3, with a weak D call TRBD2 (6 bases). Trimming pared 6 bases from V and 4 bases from J, leaving 20 bases between. Per the germline V gene, CDR1 is SEHNR and CDR2 is FQNEAQ (reference sequence). The CDR3 has 16 residues. CDR3 nucleotide sequence: TGTGCCAGCAGAGCGGGCAGGAGGGGAGTCTCAGATACGCAGTATTTT. Protein product: CASRAGRRGVSDTQYF.

The chain combines TRBV7-2 with TRBJ2-2; D is undetermined. Trimming cost V 5 bases and J 0 bases, with 7 bases left between them. Germline V CDR1 and CDR2: SGHTA, FQGNSA. The CDR3 runs 14 residues. Written as DNA, the CDR3 is TGTGCCAGCAGCAGACAAGCGAACACCGGGGAGCTGTTTTTT. Its protein product is CASSRQANTGELFF.

The chain combines TRBV7-9 with TRBJ1-2; 7 positions agree with TRBD1. The CDR3 contains 16 residues. With 5 bases clipped from V and 0 bases from J, the junction kept 9 bases outside the gene matches. From germline, CDR1 is SEHNR and CDR2 FQNEAQ (reference sequence). The CDR3: CASSPPTGISNYGYTF. The CDR3 DNA reads as TGTGCCAGCAGCCCACCGACAGGGATCTCTAACTATGGCTACACCTTC. The full variable domain, with the rest looked up from reference TRBV7-9 and TRBJ1-2, is DTGVSQNPRHKITKRGQNVTFRCDPISEHNRLYWYRQTLGQGPEFLTYFQNEAQLEKSRLLSDRFSAERPKGSFSTLEIQRTEQGDSAMYLCASSPPTGISNYGYTFGSGTRLTVV.

The chain employs TRBV19 and TRBJ2-7; possibly TRBD1 for D (6 bases). The CDR3 runs 14 residues. Germline CDR1 and CDR2: LNHDA and SQIVND (reference sequence). Between the trimmed V and J ends, which lost 3 bases and 1 base, there was a span of 10 bases. CDR3 in amino acids: CASSMRQGSYEQYF. The CDR3 region has the DNA TGTGCCAGTAGTATGCGGCAGGGGTCCTACGAGCAGTACTTC.

V usage is TRBV4-1 and J usage is TRBJ1-1; 8 nucleotides match TRBD1. CDR3 length: 16 amino acids. Trimming removed 2 bases from V and 4 bases from J; junction bases left unmatched: 9. Germline lookup yields CDR1 MGHRA and CDR2 YSYEKL. Written as DNA, the CDR3 is TGCGCCAGCAGCCAATTAGGCAGGGGGCGGGTCACTGAAGCTTTCTTT. It codes for CASSQLGRGRVTEAFF.

V usage is TRBV7-8 and J usage is TRBJ1-5, with 10 bases that match TRBD1. Germline assignment: CDR1 SGHVS and CDR2 FQNEAQ. The CDR3 loop spans 13 amino acids. V dropped 8 bases and J dropped 4; count of bases not matched to a gene: 2. The DNA of the CDR3 is TGTGCCAGCTCGGACAGGGGGAATCAGCCCCAGCATTTT. It codes for CASSDRGNQPQHF.

This clone is a singleton in its sample. The chain carries TRBV29-1 and TRBJ1-2; a possible D gene is TRBD1 (5 bases). The CDR3 contains 12 residues. V shed 5 bases and J shed 2 bases, with 9 bases lying between them. The V gene's germline CDR1 is SQVTM and CDR2 ANQGSEA. The DNA of the CDR3 is TGCAGCGTTATACAGGAGAACTATGGCTACACCTTC. It is translated as CSVIQENYGYTF. Filled out from reference TRBV29-1 and TRBJ1-2, the complete variable domain reads SAVISQKPSRDICQRGTSLTIQCQVDSQVTMMFWYRQQPGQSLTLIATANQGSEATYESGFVIDKFPISRPNLTFSTLTVSNMSPEDSSIYLCSVIQENYGYTFGSGTRLTVV.

The gene calls are TRBV4-1 and TRBJ2-2, with TRBD1 as a possible D gene (5 bases). V lost 0 bases to trimming and J lost 3 bases, with 11 bases between them. From germline, CDR1 is MGHRA and CDR2 YSYEKL. The CDR3 is made up of 16 amino acids. Written as DNA, the CDR3 is TGCGCCAGCAGCCAAGACCCCACCAGGGACACCGGGGAGCTGTTTTTT. Protein: CASSQDPTRDTGELFF.

This rearrangement joins TRBV4-1 to TRBJ2-1; 9 nucleotides align to TRBD2. Germline V gives CDR1 MGHRA, CDR2 YSYEKL. Losses at the gene ends were 2 bases for V and 9 bases for J; bases not matched to a gene: 5. The CDR3 runs 14 residues. In DNA, the CDR3 is TGCGCCAGCAGCCAACCTAGCGGGAAGGGTGAGCAGTTCTTC. Amino acids: CASSQPSGKGEQFF.

CDR3 coding DNA: TGTGCCAGCACCCACGACAGGCCTACCTACAATGAGCAGTTCTTC. Protein product: CASTHDRPTYNEQFF. The V call is TRBV7-2, the J call TRBJ2-1, with D maybe TRBD1 (6 bases). Germline V gene sequence: CDR1 SGHTA, CDR2 FQGNSA. This CDR3 spans 15 amino acids. The V end lost 7 bases, the J end lost 2 bases, and 15 bases lay between the germline ends.

The chain carries TRBV6-1 and TRBJ2-7, with 8 bases identical to TRBD1. This CDR3 spans 13 amino acids. CDR1 is MNHNS and CDR2 is SASEGT in the germline V gene. Unmatched junction bases numbered 6, after V lost 5 bases and J lost 6 bases. The CDR3 spells CASSPQGAGEQYF. CDR3 coding DNA: TGTGCCAGCAGTCCCCAGGGGGCGGGCGAGCAGTACTTC.

The V gene is TRBV4-1, the J gene TRBJ1-5; 7 bases are shared with TRBD1. Germline CDR1 is MGHRA and CDR2 is YSYEKL. Trimming at V came to 1 base and at J to 2 bases, leaving 2 bases not matched to a gene. CDR3 length: 15 amino acids. The CDR3 nucleotides read TGCGCCAGCAGCCAAGTACAGGGGCGCAATCAGCCCCAGCATTTT. Translation: CASSQVQGRNQPQHF.

About this clone itself: Compared with germline, one end of the junction differs, possibly owing to a read error. CDR3 in DNA: TGTGCTAGCAGCCGACTAGCGGGGATTCACAATGAGCAGTTCTTC. It codes for CASSRLAGIHNEQFF. The gene calls are TRBV7-7 and TRBJ2-1; 11 positions match TRBD2. Germline CDR1 SSHAT, CDR2 FNYEAQ (reference sequence). The CDR3 extends over 15 amino acids.